The 14 T cell receptor beta chains given below trace back to one sample, sequenced in a study of blood T cells in healthy people across ages. The authors ran a second PCR of roughly 6 to 12 cycles using a sample-barcoded 5' primer and a J-beta primer mix. TCRdb recomputed calls from the 5' RACE reads with MiXCR, one row per CDR3 protein. This sample carries approximately 820,000 distinct CDR3 sequences, around 42% of them seen once, and the ten largest clones take around 18%. Specimen: blood. The receptors were gathered from a man in his 60s in good health.

This clonotype has a handful of counts. The chain links TRBV5-1 to TRBJ2-1; TRBD1 matches at 7 bases. Germline CDR1 reads SGHRS; CDR2 reads YFSETQ. The CDR3 runs 14 residues. The junction had 3 bases not matched to a gene; V was cut back by 2 bases and J by 4 bases. In nucleotides, the CDR3 is TGCGCCAGCAGCTTCCAGGGGGAATACAATGAGCAGTTCTTC. Translation: CASSFQGEYNEQFF.

The chain employs TRBV12-3 or TRBV12-4 and TRBJ1-5, with unresolved D. V dropped 3 bases and J dropped 2 bases, with 11 bases sitting between them. The CDR3 is 15 residues long. The CDR3 DNA reads TGTGCCAGCAGTTTGTGGCGGGGAGGCAATCAGCCCCAGCATTTT. This translates into CASSLWRGGNQPQHF.

The genes are TRBV7-9 and TRBJ1-2; D remains ambiguous. This CDR3 is built from 16 residues. V was trimmed by 5 bases and J by 4 bases, leaving 20 bases between them. Germline CDR1 and CDR2: SEHNR and FQNEAQ (reference sequence). Here the CDR3 DNA reads TGTGCCAGCAGCCCGGATAGCGGCCGGGGTGCCTATGGCTACACCTTC. The encoded protein is CASSPDSGRGAYGYTF.

The chain links TRBV3-1 to TRBJ1-1, with D possibly being TRBD1 (5 bases). This CDR3 spans 14 amino acids. CDR1 and CDR2 from the germline V gene are LGHDT and YNNKEL (reference sequence). Trimming stripped 1 base from V and 5 bases from J, with 11 bases between. CDR3 region: CASSQAAGKTEAFF. CDR3 DNA sequence: TGTGCCAGCAGCCAAGCTGCAGGGAAGACTGAAGCTTTCTTT.

This clonotype turned up a few times. This sequence joins TRBV6-2 or TRBV6-3 and TRBJ2-3; a possible D gene is TRBD1 (7 bases). Germline CDR1 and CDR2: MNHEY and SVGEGT. The CDR3 is 15 residues long. Trimming removed 2 bases at V and 4 bases at J, with 13 bases between. In DNA, the CDR3 is TGTGCCAGCAGTTACGCGGGACAGAAATCAGATACGCAGTATTTT. Encoded protein: CASSYAGQKSDTQYF.

This clonotype was observed a few times. CDR3: CASSFSGGIETQYF. CDR3 in DNA: TGTGCCAGCAGCTTTTCCGGGGGAATAGAGACCCAGTACTTC. The chain recombines TRBV5-6 with TRBJ2-5; D perhaps matches TRBD2 (6 bases). There are 14 residues in the CDR3. The V end lost 2 bases, the J end lost 4 bases, and 12 bases lay between the germline ends. CDR1 and CDR2 (germline): SGHDT, YYEEEE.

The rearrangement uses TRBV27 and TRBJ2-3; 8 nucleotides match TRBD2. Germline values: CDR1 MNHEY, CDR2 SMNVEV (reference sequence). V gave up 2 bases and J gave up 4 bases; unmatched junction bases: 11. This CDR3 contains 17 residues. CDR3 sequence reads: CASSLRSAGGPADTQYF. CDR3 sequence (DNA): TGTGCCAGCAGTTTAAGGTCGGCGGGGGGCCCAGCAGATACGCAGTATTTT.

The rearrangement uses TRBV20-1 and TRBJ1-4; tentatively, D is TRBD1 (6 bases). The CDR3 totals 14 residues. The germline CDR1 and CDR2 sequences are DFQATT and SNEGSKA (reference sequence). Trimming removed 2 bases from V and 6 bases from J, with 13 bases in between. The CDR3, as DNA: TGCAGTGCTAGAAAGGCAGGGGTGGATGAAAAACTGTTTTTT. Translation: CSARKAGVDEKLFF.

The rearrangement links TRBV20-1 to TRBJ1-6, with a tentative D call TRBD1 (5 bases). With 5 bases removed from V and 8 bases from J, the gap between germline ends came to 19 bases. In germline, CDR1 is DFQATT, CDR2 SNEGSKA (reference sequence). The CDR3 covers 15 residues. The CDR3 DNA sequence: TGCAGTGCTCGGAGCCCGGGCATGGGGCATTCACCCCTCCACTTT. Its protein is CSARSPGMGHSPLHF.

The chain is built from TRBV5-1 and TRBJ1-2, with 9 bases matching TRBD1. Trimming took 0 bases from V and 4 from J; bases not matched to a gene: 7. Germline CDR1 reads SGHRS; CDR2 reads YFSETQ. The CDR3 is 16 amino acids. CDR3: CASSLASGQGGYGYTF. CDR3 in DNA: TGCGCCAGCAGCTTGGCCTCGGGACAGGGTGGCTATGGCTACACCTTC.

About this clonotype: It may be a read error: a sequence one base away is much more abundant. This sequence joins TRBV29-1 and TRBJ2-1, with D perhaps assigned TRBD1 or TRBD2 (5 bases each). Germline CDR1 is SQVTM and CDR2 is ANQGSEA. The CDR3 has 14 residues. The CDR3 DNA follows: TGCAGCGTTGAATGGGACCTCTCCTACAATGTGCAGTTCTTC. It codes for CSVEWDLSYNVQFF.

This clonotype was detected only once. The chain joins TRBV6-2 or TRBV6-3 to TRBJ2-7; tentative D call: TRBD1 (5 bases). Near its end, the DNA agrees better with TRBJ2-4, so the J call may be wrong. Germline loops: CDR1 MNHEY, CDR2 SVGEGT. This CDR3 contains 17 residues. This CDR3 reads CASSYSNTGLAKNIQYF. CDR3 sequence (DNA): TGTGCCAGCAGTTACTCGAACACAGGATTAGCCAAAAACATTCAGTACTTC.

The chain couples TRBV15 to TRBJ2-7; D is ambiguous. Germline lookup yields CDR1 LNHNV and CDR2 YYDKDF (reference sequence). The V end was cut by 0 bases, the J end by 2 bases, with 11 bases between. The CDR3 sequence is 15 residues long. DNA for the CDR3: TGTGCCACCAGCAGAGATCTCGGGTCTACCTACGAGCAGTACTTC. This gives the protein CATSRDLGSTYEQYF.

CDR3 coding DNA: TGCAGCGCATACCAGTCCTTCACAGATACGCAGTATTTT. It specifies CSAYQSFTDTQYF. The chain combines TRBV29-1 with TRBJ2-3; unclear D gene. V lost 7 bases and J 2 bases, leaving 13 bases between the germline ends. CDR1 is SQVTM and CDR2 is ANQGSEA in the germline V gene. The length of the CDR3 is 13 residues.